This TCR beta chain was obtained from a study of blood T cells in healthy people across ages. The CDR3 loop spans 14 amino acids. Per germline, CDR1 DFQATT and CDR2 SNEGSKA (reference sequence). The V gene lost 0 bases and the J gene lost 3 bases, with 11 bases spanning the gap. Combining a sample-barcoded 5' primer with a J-beta primer mix, a second PCR ran for about 7 to 12 cycles. TCRdb redid the calling of the 5' RACE reads with MiXCR, one entry per CDR3 protein. The sample shows around 870,000 distinct CDR3 sequences, 29% of them seen only once. The sequenced sample consisted of blood. The J gene is TRBJ1-2, the V gene TRBV20-1; D remains ambiguous. The receptor's source is a woman of 80 years or more in good health. The CDR3 sequence is CSARETDRYYGYTF. The CDR3 DNA is TGCAGTGCTAGAGAGACGGACCGATACTATGGCTACACCTTC.